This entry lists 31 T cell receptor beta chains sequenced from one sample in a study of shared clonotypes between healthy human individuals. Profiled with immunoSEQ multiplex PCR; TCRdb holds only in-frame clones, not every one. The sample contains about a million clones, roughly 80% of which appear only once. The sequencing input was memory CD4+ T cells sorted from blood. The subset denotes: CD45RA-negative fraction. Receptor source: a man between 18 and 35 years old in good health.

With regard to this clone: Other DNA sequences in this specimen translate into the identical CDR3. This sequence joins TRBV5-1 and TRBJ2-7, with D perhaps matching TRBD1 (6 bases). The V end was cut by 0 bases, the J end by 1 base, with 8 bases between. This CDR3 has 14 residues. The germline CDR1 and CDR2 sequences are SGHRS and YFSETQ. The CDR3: CASSLEGDSYEQYF. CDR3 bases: TGCGCCAGCAGCTTGGAGGGGGATTCCTACGAGCAGTACTTC.

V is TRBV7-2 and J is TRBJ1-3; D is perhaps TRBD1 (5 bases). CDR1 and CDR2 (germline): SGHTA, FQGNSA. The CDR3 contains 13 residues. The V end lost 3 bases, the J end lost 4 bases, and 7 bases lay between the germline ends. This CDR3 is CASSLTEGNTIYF. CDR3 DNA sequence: TGTGCCAGCAGCTTGACAGAAGGAAACACCATATATTTT.

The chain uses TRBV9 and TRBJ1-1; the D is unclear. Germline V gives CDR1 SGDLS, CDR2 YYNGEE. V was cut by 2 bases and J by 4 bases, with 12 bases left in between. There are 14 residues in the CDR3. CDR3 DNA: TGTGCCAGCAGCGTTGAGGAAAGGGCCACTGAAGCTTTCTTT. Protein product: CASSVEERATEAFF.

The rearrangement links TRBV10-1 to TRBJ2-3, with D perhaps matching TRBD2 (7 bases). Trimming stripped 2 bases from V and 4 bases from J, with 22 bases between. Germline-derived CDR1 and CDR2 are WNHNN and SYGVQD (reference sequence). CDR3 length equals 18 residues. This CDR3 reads CASSEKGPGGLGSDTQYF. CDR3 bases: TGCGCCAGCAGTGAGAAGGGTCCCGGGGGGCTTGGGTCAGATACGCAGTATTTT.

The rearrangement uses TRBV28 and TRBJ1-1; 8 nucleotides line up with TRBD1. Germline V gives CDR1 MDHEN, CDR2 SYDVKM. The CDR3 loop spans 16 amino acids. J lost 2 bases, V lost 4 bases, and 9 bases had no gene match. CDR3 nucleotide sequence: TGTGCCAGCAGTTCCGTCACCCCAGGGGGCAACACTGAAGCTTTCTTT. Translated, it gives CASSSVTPGGNTEAFF.

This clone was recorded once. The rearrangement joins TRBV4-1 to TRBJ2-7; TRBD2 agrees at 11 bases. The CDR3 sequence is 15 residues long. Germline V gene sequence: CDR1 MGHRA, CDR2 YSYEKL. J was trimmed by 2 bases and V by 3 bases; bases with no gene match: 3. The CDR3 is CASSHPLAGAYEQYF. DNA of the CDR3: TGCGCCAGCAGCCACCCACTAGCGGGGGCCTACGAGCAGTACTTC.

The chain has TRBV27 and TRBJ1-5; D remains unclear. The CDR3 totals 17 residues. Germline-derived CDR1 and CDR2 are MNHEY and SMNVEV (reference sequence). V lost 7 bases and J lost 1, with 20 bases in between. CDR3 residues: CASTVTRAKGSNQPQHF. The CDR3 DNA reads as TGTGCCAGCACCGTTACCCGGGCCAAGGGCAGCAATCAGCCCCAGCATTTT.

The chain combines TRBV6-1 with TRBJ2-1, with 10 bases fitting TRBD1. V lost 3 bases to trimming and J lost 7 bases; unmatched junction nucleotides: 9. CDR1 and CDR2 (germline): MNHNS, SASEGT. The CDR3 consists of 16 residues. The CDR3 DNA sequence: TGTGCCAGCAGTGACAAGCCGGGACAGGGGAGTAATGAGCAGTTCTTC. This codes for CASSDKPGQGSNEQFF.

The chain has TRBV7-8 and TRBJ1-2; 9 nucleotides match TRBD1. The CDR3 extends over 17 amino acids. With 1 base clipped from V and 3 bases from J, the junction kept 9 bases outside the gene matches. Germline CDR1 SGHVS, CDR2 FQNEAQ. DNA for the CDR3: TGTGCCAGCAGCTTAGTGGACAGGGGCGAGACCCACTATGGCTACACCTTC. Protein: CASSLVDRGETHYGYTF.

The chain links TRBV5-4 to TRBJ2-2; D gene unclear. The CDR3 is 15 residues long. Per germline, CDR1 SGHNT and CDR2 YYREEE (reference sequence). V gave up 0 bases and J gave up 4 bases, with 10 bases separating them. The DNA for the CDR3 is TGTGCCAGCAGCTTGGGTACCCTATTCACCGGGGAGCTGTTTTTT. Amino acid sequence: CASSLGTLFTGELFF.

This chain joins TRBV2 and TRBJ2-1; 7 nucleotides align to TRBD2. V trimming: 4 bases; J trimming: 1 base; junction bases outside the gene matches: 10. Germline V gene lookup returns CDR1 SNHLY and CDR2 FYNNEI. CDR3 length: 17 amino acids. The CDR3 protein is CASSADYSGWSYNEQFF. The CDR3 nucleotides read TGTGCCAGCAGTGCCGATTATAGCGGGTGGTCCTACAATGAGCAGTTCTTC.

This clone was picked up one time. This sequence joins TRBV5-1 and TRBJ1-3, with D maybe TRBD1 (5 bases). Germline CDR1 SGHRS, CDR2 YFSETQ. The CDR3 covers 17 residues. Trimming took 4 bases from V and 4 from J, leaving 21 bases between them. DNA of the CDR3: TGCGCCAGCAGCCCTACCCCCCTTTGGGACGGAGGAAACACCATATATTTT. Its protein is CASSPTPLWDGGNTIYF.

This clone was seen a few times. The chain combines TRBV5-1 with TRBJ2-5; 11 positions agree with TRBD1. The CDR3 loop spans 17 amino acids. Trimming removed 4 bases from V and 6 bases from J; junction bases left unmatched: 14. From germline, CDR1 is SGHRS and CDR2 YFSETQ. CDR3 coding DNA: TGCGCCAGCAGCCTGATCGCCGGGACAGGGGGGATGCAGACCCAGTACTTC. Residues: CASSLIAGTGGMQTQYF.

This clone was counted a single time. The CDR3, as DNA: TGTGCCAGCAGCTTTACCAACAATGAGCAGTTCTTC. This sequence encodes CASSFTNNEQFF. The chain recombines TRBV11-3 with TRBJ2-1; no reliable D call. CDR1 is SGHNT, CDR2 YENEEA, per germline. The CDR3 runs 12 residues. The ends were cut back, 3 bases at V and 5 bases at J, with 5 bases in the middle.

Here the CDR3 reads CASSPGTSGSSDEQYF. The CDR3, as DNA: TGTGCCAGCAGCCCCGGGACTAGCGGGAGTAGCGACGAGCAGTACTTC. The rearrangement links TRBV5-8 to TRBJ2-7; 14 positions match TRBD2. Looked up from germline, CDR1 is SGHTS and CDR2 is YDEGEE. Trimming removed 4 bases from V and 5 bases from J; junction bases left unmatched: 8. The CDR3 has 16 amino acids.

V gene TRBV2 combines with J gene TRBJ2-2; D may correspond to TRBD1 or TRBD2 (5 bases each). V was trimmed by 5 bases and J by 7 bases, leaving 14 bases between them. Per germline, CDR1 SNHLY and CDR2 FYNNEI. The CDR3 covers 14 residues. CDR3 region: CASSRAVGGGELFF. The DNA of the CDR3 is TGTGCCAGCAGTAGGGCCGTTGGGGGCGGGGAGCTGTTTTTT.

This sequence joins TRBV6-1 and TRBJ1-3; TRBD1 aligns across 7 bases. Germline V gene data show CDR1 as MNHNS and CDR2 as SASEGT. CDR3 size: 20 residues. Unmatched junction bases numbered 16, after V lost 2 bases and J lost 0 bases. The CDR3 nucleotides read TGTGCCAGCAGTGAACGGCCTTCGACAGGGATCCCCGGCTCTGGAAACACCATATATTTT. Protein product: CASSERPSTGIPGSGNTIYF.

As DNA, the CDR3 is TGCGCCAGCCGGACAGGGGCGGGTGGCTACACCTTC. Translating gives CASRTGAGGYTF. This chain links TRBV5-1 with TRBJ1-2, with 9 bases fitting TRBD1. CDR1 SGHRS and CDR2 YFSETQ come from the germline V gene. Trimming removed 7 bases from V and 7 bases from J; junction bases left unmatched: 5. The CDR3 sequence is 12 residues long.

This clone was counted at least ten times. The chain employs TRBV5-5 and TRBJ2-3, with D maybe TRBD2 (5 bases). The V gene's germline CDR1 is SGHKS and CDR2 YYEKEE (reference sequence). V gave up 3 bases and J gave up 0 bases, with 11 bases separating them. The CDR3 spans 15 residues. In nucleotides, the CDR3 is TGTGCCAGCAGCTCACTAGTTGGGAGCACAGATACGCAGTATTTT. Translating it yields CASSSLVGSTDTQYF. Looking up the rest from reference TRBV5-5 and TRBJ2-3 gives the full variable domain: DAGVTQSPTHLIKTRGQQVTLRCSPISGHKSVSWYQQVLGQGPQFIFQYYEKEERGRGNFPDRFSARQFPNYSSELNVNALLLGDSALYLCASSSLVGSTDTQYFGPGTRLTVL.

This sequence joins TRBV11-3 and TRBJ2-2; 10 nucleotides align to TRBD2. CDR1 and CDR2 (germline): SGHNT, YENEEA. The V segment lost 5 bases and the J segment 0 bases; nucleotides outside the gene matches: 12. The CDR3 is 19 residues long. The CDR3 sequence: CASSPSWASGGPNTGELFF. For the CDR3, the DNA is TGTGCCAGCAGCCCCTCGTGGGCTAGCGGGGGACCGAACACCGGGGAGCTGTTTTTT.

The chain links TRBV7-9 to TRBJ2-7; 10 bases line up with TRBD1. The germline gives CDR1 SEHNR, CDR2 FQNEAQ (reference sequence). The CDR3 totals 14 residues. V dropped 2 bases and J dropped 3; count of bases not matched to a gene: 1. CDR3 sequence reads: CASSLWDRGYEQYF. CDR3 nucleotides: TGTGCCAGCAGCTTATGGGACAGGGGCTACGAGCAGTACTTC. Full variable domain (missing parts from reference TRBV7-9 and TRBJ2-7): DTGVSQNPRHKITKRGQNVTFRCDPISEHNRLYWYRQTLGQGPEFLTYFQNEAQLEKSRLLSDRFSAERPKGSFSTLEIQRTEQGDSAMYLCASSLWDRGYEQYFGPGTRLTVT.

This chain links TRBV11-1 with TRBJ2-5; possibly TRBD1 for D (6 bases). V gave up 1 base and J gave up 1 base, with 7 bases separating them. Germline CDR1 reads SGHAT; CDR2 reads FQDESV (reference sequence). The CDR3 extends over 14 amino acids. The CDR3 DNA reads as TGTGCCAGCAGCTTAGGGGGGCTCCAAGAGACCCAGTACTTC. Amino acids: CASSLGGLQETQYF.

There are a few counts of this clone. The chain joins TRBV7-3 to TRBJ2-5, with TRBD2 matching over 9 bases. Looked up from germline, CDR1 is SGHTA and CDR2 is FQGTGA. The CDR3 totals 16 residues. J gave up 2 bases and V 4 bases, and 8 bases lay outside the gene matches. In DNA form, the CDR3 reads TGTGCCAGCAGCTCCTCGAAGCGGGGGGTGCAAGAGACCCAGTACTTC. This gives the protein CASSSSKRGVQETQYF.

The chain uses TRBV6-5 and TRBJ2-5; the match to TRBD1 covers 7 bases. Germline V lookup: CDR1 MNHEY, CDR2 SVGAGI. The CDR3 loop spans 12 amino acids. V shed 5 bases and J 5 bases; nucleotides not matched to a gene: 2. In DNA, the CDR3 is TGTGCCAGCAGTAGGGGGCGTGAGACCCAGTACTTC. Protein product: CASSRGRETQYF.

DNA for the CDR3: TGTGCCAGCAGTGACTCTGTTGAGACCTCACCCACGAAGCAGTACTTC. Its protein product is CASSDSVETSPTKQYF. The V and J genes are TRBV6-4 and TRBJ2-7; D not resolved. The CDR3 consists of 16 residues. Trimming took off 0 bases at V and 8 bases at J, with 20 bases between the two ends. Looked up from germline, CDR1 is MRHNA and CDR2 is SNTAGT.

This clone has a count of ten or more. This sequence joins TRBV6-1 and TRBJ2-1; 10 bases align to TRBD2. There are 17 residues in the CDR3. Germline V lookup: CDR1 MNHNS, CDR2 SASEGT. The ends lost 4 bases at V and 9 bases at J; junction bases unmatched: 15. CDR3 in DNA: TGTGCCAGCAGTGCTTTAAGCGGGAGGGCCGGGTCCGGTGAGCAGTTCTTC. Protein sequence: CASSALSGRAGSGEQFF.

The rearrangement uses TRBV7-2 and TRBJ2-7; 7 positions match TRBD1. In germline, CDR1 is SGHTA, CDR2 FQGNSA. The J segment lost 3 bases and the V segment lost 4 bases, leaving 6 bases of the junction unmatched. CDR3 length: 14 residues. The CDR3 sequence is CASSSRQGNYEQYF. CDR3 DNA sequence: TGTGCCAGCAGCTCTCGACAGGGAAACTACGAGCAGTACTTC.

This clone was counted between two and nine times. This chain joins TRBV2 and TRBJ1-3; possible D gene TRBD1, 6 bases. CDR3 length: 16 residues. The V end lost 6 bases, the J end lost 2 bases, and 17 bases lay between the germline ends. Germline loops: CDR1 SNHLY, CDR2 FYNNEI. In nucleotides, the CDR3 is TGTGCCAGCAGGGGGGGGGCCTCTGGGCCTGGAAACACCATATATTTT. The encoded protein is CASRGGASGPGNTIYF. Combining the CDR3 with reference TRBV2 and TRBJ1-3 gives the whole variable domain EPEVTQTPSHQVTQMGQEVILRCVPISNHLYFYWYRQILGQKVEFLVSFYNNEISEKSEIFDDQFSVERPDGSNFTLKIRSTKLEDSAMYFCASRGGASGPGNTIYFGEGSWLTVV.

CDR3 residues: CATSRFGLATVGELFF. CDR3 DNA sequence: TGTGCCACCAGCAGATTCGGACTAGCCACAGTCGGGGAGCTGTTTTTT. The chain uses TRBV15 and TRBJ2-2, with 8 nucleotides matching TRBD2. Germline CDR1 LNHNV, CDR2 YYDKDF (reference sequence). J was trimmed by 7 bases and V by 2 bases; bases with no gene match: 9. The CDR3 length is 16 residues.

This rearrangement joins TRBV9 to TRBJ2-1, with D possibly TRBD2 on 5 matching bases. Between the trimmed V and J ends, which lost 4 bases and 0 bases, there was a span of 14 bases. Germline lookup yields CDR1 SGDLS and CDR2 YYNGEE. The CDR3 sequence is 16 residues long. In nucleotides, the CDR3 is TGTGCCAGCAGCCCGGCGGGCCGCAACTCCTACAATGAGCAGTTCTTC. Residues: CASSPAGRNSYNEQFF.

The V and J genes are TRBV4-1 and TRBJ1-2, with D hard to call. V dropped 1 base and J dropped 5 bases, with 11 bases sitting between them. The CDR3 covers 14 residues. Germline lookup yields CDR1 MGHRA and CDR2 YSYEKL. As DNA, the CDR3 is TGCGCCAGCAGCCAAGGCCATAATTCATATGGCTACACCTTC. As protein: CASSQGHNSYGYTF.